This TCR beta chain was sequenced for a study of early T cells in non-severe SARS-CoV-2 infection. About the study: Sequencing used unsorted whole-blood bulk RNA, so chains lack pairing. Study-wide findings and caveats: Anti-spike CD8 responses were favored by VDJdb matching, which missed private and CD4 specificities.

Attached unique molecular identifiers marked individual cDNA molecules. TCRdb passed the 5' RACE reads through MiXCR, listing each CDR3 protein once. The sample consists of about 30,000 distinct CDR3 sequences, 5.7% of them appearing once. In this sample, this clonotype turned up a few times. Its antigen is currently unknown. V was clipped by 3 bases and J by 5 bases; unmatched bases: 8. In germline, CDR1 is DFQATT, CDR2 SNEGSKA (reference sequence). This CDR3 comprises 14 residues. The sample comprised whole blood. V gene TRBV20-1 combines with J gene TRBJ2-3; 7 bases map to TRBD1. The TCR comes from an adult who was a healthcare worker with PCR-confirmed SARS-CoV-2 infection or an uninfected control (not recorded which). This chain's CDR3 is CSASIQGRRDTQYF. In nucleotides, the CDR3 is TGCAGTGCTAGTATACAGGGGCGGAGAGATACGCAGTATTTT.